Listed here are 13 T cell receptor beta chains from one sample, sequenced in a study of blood T cell repertoires in COVID-19 (dated by TCRdb to 2018 to 2021). The library was made by the immunoSEQ multiplex PCR assay. In TCRdb, the immuneACCESS table is reduced to in-frame sequences with V and J assigned. These tables do not hold every clone; where another copy was compared, an unresolved V gene accounts for under half, and the others remain unexplained. The sample records around 190,000 clones, more than 75% of which are singletons. The ten biggest clones cover roughly 9.4% of the sample. Input material: peripheral blood. The receptors stem from a woman aged 45-65 years with active or convalescent COVID-19.

This chain links TRBV10-1 with TRBJ1-5, with 9 bases identical to TRBD1. This CDR3 has 15 residues. J gave up 6 bases and V 6 bases, and 9 bases lay outside the gene matches. Germline CDR1 and CDR2: WNHNN and SYGVQD (reference sequence). The CDR3 nucleotides are TGCGCCAGCAGGACGGGACAGGGTATTGGTCAGCCCCAGCATTTT. This translates into CASRTGQGIGQPQHF.

The chain combines TRBV7-6 with TRBJ2-1; 9 bases are a match to TRBD2. Germline V gene data show CDR1 as SGHVS and CDR2 as FNYEAQ. The CDR3 totals 15 residues. The V segment lost 5 bases and the J segment 6 bases; nucleotides outside the gene matches: 8. CDR3 residues: CASSLSGTSSNEQFF. The CDR3 DNA reads as TGTGCCAGCAGCCTTTCCGGGACTAGCAGCAATGAGCAGTTCTTC.

The V and J genes are TRBV6-2 or TRBV6-3 and TRBJ1-1, with a possible D match to TRBD1 (5 bases). The CDR3 has 14 amino acids. V was shortened by 5 bases and J by 3 bases, with 13 bases between the two germline ends. Germline CDR1 is MNHEY and CDR2 is SVGEGT. CDR3 residues: CASSKRRGDTEAFF. The CDR3 DNA reads as TGTGCCAGCAGTAAACGCCGGGGGGACACTGAAGCTTTCTTT.

This clone was seen a few times. This chain links TRBV12-5 with TRBJ2-3; maybe TRBD1 (6 bases). Trimming pared 7 bases from V and 0 bases from J, leaving 14 bases between. Germline CDR1 is LGHNT and CDR2 is FRNRAP. This CDR3 contains 15 residues. The CDR3 DNA reads TGTGCTAGTGCTGGCGGACAGTCTAGCACAGATACGCAGTATTTT. It yields the protein CASAGGQSSTDTQYF.

The chain links TRBV3-1 (or the pseudogene TRBV3-2) to TRBJ1-4; no clear D. The CDR3 sequence is 16 residues long. V was cut by 0 bases and J by 0 bases, with 8 bases left in between. CDR1 and CDR2 from the germline V gene are LGHDT and YNNKEL (reference sequence). CDR3: CASSQENGATNEKLFF. In DNA form, the CDR3 reads TGTGCCAGCAGCCAAGAGAACGGTGCAACTAATGAAAAACTGTTTTTT.

The genes are TRBV7-2 and TRBJ1-1; D unclear. CDR1 is SGHTA, CDR2 FQGNSA, per germline. This CDR3 spans 15 amino acids. V lost 1 base and J 1 base, leaving 10 bases between the germline ends. This CDR3 is CASSLGGTQNTEAFF. CDR3 in DNA: TGTGCCAGCAGCTTAGGTGGCACACAGAACACTGAAGCTTTCTTT.

This sequence joins TRBV5-1 and TRBJ2-2; the D gene is possibly TRBD2 (6 bases). The germline gives CDR1 SGHRS, CDR2 YFSETQ. CDR3 length equals 13 residues. Trimming removed 3 bases at V and 8 bases at J, with 11 bases between. The CDR3 here is CASSWRGTGELFF. CDR3 DNA sequence: TGCGCCAGCAGCTGGCGGGGCACGGGGGAGCTGTTTTTT.

This clone has more than one count but fewer than ten. The V and J genes are TRBV4-2 and TRBJ1-4; no reliable D call. The V end lost 0 bases, the J end lost 1 base, and 9 bases lay between the germline ends. This CDR3 is built from 16 residues. From germline, CDR1 is LGHNA and CDR2 YNFKEQ. The CDR3 spells CASSQDDFGTNEKLFF. CDR3 DNA: TGTGCCAGCAGCCAAGATGACTTTGGAACTAATGAAAAACTGTTTTTT.

This clone appeared a few times. V usage is TRBV4-3 and J usage is TRBJ2-3, with 8 bases aligning to TRBD2. The trim removed 1 base at V and 6 bases at J, leaving 6 bases unmatched. Germline assignment: CDR1 LGHNA and CDR2 YSLEER. The CDR3 is 15 residues long. This chain's CDR3 is CASSQGIGGADTQYF. The CDR3 bases are TGCGCCAGCAGCCAAGGAATCGGGGGGGCTGATACGCAGTATTTT.

This chain uses TRBV19 with TRBJ1-6; 7 bases agree with TRBD1. CDR1 and CDR2 (germline): LNHDA, SQIVND (reference sequence). There are 16 residues in the CDR3. V dropped 4 bases and J dropped 7; count of bases not matched to a gene: 10. CDR3 sequence: CASSRDRQAWNSPLHF. The DNA of the CDR3 is TGTGCCAGTAGTAGGGACAGACAGGCTTGGAATTCACCCCTCCACTTT. Based on the CDR3 plus reference TRBV19 and TRBJ1-6, the full variable domain is DGGITQSPKYLFRKEGQNVTLSCEQNLNHDAMYWYRQDPGQGLRLIYYSQIVNDFQKGDIAEGYSVSREKKESFPLTVTSAQKNPTAFYLCASSRDRQAWNSPLHFGNGTRLTVT.

The chain uses TRBV11-3 and TRBJ2-1; D might be TRBD1 (6 bases). The V end lost 5 bases, the J end lost 3 bases, and 11 bases lay between the germline ends. The CDR3 consists of 14 residues. Germline loops: CDR1 SGHNT, CDR2 YENEEA. The CDR3 DNA reads as TGTGCCAGCAGCATGAGACAGGACTACAATGAGCAGTTCTTC. Protein: CASSMRQDYNEQFF.

This clone was found a few times. The chain employs TRBV19 and TRBJ1-3, with D unresolved. Germline V gene data show CDR1 as LNHDA and CDR2 as SQIVND (reference sequence). The length of the CDR3 is 11 residues. Trimming stripped 10 bases from V and 0 bases from J, with 4 bases between. Here the CDR3 DNA reads TGTGCCATCTTCTCTGGAAACACCATATATTTT. Its protein product is CAIFSGNTIYF.

V and J are TRBV3-1 (or the pseudogene TRBV3-2) and TRBJ1-1; perhaps TRBD1 as D (5 bases). The V end was cut by 3 bases, the J end by 0 bases, with 14 bases between. Germline-derived CDR1 and CDR2 are LGHDT and YNNKEL (reference sequence). This CDR3 spans 16 amino acids. Written as DNA, the CDR3 is TGTGCCAGCAGCCAGGGAATAAGGGGCATGAACACTGAAGCTTTCTTT. Translating it yields CASSQGIRGMNTEAFF.